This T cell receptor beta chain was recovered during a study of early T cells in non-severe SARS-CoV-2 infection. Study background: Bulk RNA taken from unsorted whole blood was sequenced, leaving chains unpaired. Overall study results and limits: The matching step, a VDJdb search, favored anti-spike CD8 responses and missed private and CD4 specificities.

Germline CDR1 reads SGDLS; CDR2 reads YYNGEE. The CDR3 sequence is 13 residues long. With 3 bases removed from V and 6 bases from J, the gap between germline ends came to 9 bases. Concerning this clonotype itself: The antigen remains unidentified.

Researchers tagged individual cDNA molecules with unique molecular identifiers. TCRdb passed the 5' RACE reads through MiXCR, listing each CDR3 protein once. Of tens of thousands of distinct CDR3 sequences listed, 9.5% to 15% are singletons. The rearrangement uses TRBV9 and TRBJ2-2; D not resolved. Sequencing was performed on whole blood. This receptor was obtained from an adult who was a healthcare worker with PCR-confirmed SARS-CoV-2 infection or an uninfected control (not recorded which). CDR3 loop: CASSASVPGELFF. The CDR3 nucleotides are TGTGCCAGCAGCGCCAGTGTACCCGGGGAGCTGTTTTTT.